This TCR beta chain comes out of a study of T cells in Graves' hyperthyroidism and ophthalmopathy. General study findings and limits: In blood, most of the thyroid clonotypes expanded above 0.001 were also present. A model of 13 V-J features distinguished ophthalmopathy from stable hyperthyroidism. Ophthalmopathy, as predicted by the model, came a median 6.5 months after the prediction.

This clonotype was detected a few times. Its antigen is still unknown. The CDR3 regions of TCR beta were amplified from RNA transcripts. First-round RT-PCR targeting the TCR CDR3 was performed with the HTBI primer set. TCRdb processed the multiplex PCR reads anew with MiXCR; each CDR3 protein has one entry. The profile shows approximately 530,000 distinct CDR3 sequences, about 20% of them singletons. On the basis of clinical symptoms, serum thyroxine and TRAb, thyroid ultrasound and orbital computed tomography, diagnoses were made. Sequencing input: blood. This clonotype originated in a man aged 40-49 years with Graves' ophthalmopathy.

The CDR3: CSARQTGRSNQPQHF. The CDR3 coding sequence is TGCAGTGCCCGCCAGACAGGGAGAAGCAATCAGCCCCAGCATTTT. This chain uses TRBV20-1 with TRBJ1-5, with 7 bases aligning to TRBD1. CDR1 is DFQATT, CDR2 SNEGSKA, per germline (reference sequence). J was trimmed by 1 base and V by 6 bases; bases with no gene match: 9. The CDR3 has 15 amino acids.